The rows below give T cell receptor beta chains drawn from one sample of a study of T cell responses to AZD1222 COVID-19 vaccine. TCRdb's table, derived via immunoSEQ multiplex PCR, lists solely in-frame clones and lacks some. The table has some 120,000 clones, 70% to 90% seen once. Material: peripheral blood, obtained on day 0 of AZD1222 vaccination. The receptors derive from an adult in good health. The CDR3 runs from the conserved cysteine through the conserved F or W. Rows may omit the clone size; those that give it use once, few, many or a size class.

j_call: TRBJ2-2
v_call: TRBV5-1
clone_size: NA
cdr3_aa: CASSLGFDRHTGELFF

j_call: TRBJ1-3
v_call: TRBV5-1
clone_size: NA
cdr3_aa: CASTLLGTEGNTIYF

j_call: TRBJ2-5
v_call: TRBV9
clone_size: NA
cdr3_aa: CASSVGPGLMETQYF

j_call: TRBJ2-7
v_call: TRBV30
clone_size: NA
cdr3_aa: CARAGGLDYEQYF

j_call: TRBJ1-1
v_call: TRBV20-1
clone_size: NA
cdr3_aa: CSASTRDSLLSTEAFF

j_call: TRBJ2-3
v_call: TRBV19
clone_size: NA
cdr3_aa: CASSLSLPDTQYF

j_call: TRBJ1-2
v_call: TRBV2
clone_size: NA
cdr3_aa: CASSEAREGAGYGYTF

j_call: TRBJ1-4
v_call: TRBV5-4
clone_size: NA
cdr3_aa: CASSLADKGEYLRRAEKLFF

j_call: TRBJ1-1
v_call: TRBV19
clone_size: NA
cdr3_aa: CASSIDQGRNTEAFF

j_call: TRBJ2-4
v_call: TRBV28
clone_size: NA
cdr3_aa: CASSVNTGTPTLNIQYF

j_call: TRBJ2-5
v_call: TRBV24-1
clone_size: NA
cdr3_aa: CATSDGQGPSQETQYF

j_call: TRBJ1-2
v_call: TRBV19
clone_size: few
cdr3_aa: CASSTGGSTNYGYTF

j_call: TRBJ2-2
v_call: TRBV5-1
clone_size: NA
cdr3_aa: CASSPRTGGDGELFF

j_call: TRBJ1-2
v_call: TRBV4-2
clone_size: few
cdr3_aa: CASSHAEDGTANYGYTF

j_call: TRBJ2-2
v_call: TRBV5-4
clone_size: NA
cdr3_aa: CASSLQGANTGELFF

j_call: TRBJ1-1
v_call: TRBV28
clone_size: NA
cdr3_aa: CASSLGSGGRTEAFF

j_call: TRBJ2-1
v_call: TRBV9
clone_size: NA
cdr3_aa: CASSVGTSGSLTSNEQFF

j_call: TRBJ1-2
v_call: TRBV28
clone_size: NA
cdr3_aa: CASSSDITGYGYTF

j_call: TRBJ1-4
v_call: TRBV12-3/TRBV12-4
clone_size: NA
cdr3_aa: CASTENEWEKLFF

j_call: TRBJ2-2
v_call: TRBV5-4
clone_size: once
cdr3_aa: CASSLSGRTNTGELFF

j_call: TRBJ1-5
v_call: TRBV18
clone_size: NA
cdr3_aa: CASSLGQHNQPQHF

j_call: TRBJ2-1
v_call: TRBV29-1
clone_size: NA
cdr3_aa: CSVRSYNEQFF

j_call: TRBJ1-4
v_call: TRBV12-3/TRBV12-4
clone_size: NA
cdr3_aa: CASTQVGRLLFF

j_call: TRBJ2-6
v_call: TRBV5-1
clone_size: NA
cdr3_aa: CASSPMLDPLSGANVLTF

j_call: TRBJ2-7
v_call: TRBV7-2
clone_size: NA
cdr3_aa: CASSRTSGGAGNEQYF

j_call: TRBJ2-3
v_call: TRBV18
clone_size: NA
cdr3_aa: CASSSSTDTQYF

j_call: TRBJ1-1
v_call: TRBV10-3
clone_size: NA
cdr3_aa: CAIRPGVATEAFF

j_call: TRBJ1-6
v_call: TRBV27
clone_size: NA
cdr3_aa: CASSLSGGNSPLHF

j_call: TRBJ1-5
v_call: TRBV5-8
clone_size: NA
cdr3_aa: CASSPGGHQPQHF

j_call: TRBJ2-3
v_call: TRBV5-6
clone_size: NA
cdr3_aa: CASIRSSTDTQYF

j_call: TRBJ1-2
v_call: TRBV13
clone_size: NA
cdr3_aa: CASSVLGPNYGYTF

j_call: TRBJ2-6
v_call: TRBV9
clone_size: NA
cdr3_aa: CASSVQGGANVLTF

j_call: TRBJ1-5
v_call: TRBV7-8
clone_size: NA
cdr3_aa: CASTDKLGLNQPQHF

j_call: TRBJ2-5
v_call: TRBV6-5
clone_size: NA
cdr3_aa: CASRVGQMTQETQYF

j_call: TRBJ2-3
v_call: TRBV7-2
clone_size: NA
cdr3_aa: CASSLGGRDTQYF

j_call: TRBJ2-3
v_call: TRBV29-1
clone_size: NA
cdr3_aa: CSVDREVDTQYF

j_call: TRBJ2-2
v_call: TRBV5-6
clone_size: NA
cdr3_aa: CASRRGGTGELFF

j_call: TRBJ2-7
v_call: TRBV6-5
clone_size: NA
cdr3_aa: CAISGTAPYEQYF

j_call: TRBJ1-4
v_call: TRBV5-8
clone_size: NA
cdr3_aa: CASSLAGGRGNEKLFF

j_call: TRBJ2-5
v_call: TRBV18
clone_size: NA
cdr3_aa: CASSPTSGYQETQYF

j_call: TRBJ1-2
v_call: TRBV7-6
clone_size: NA
cdr3_aa: CASSALYRGPARGYTF

j_call: TRBJ1-5
v_call: TRBV24-1
clone_size: NA
cdr3_aa: CATSGTQPQHF

j_call: TRBJ2-1
v_call: TRBV7-8
clone_size: NA
cdr3_aa: CASSWDRWKGEQFF

j_call: TRBJ1-4
v_call: TRBV5-6
clone_size: many
cdr3_aa: CASSLDEKLFF

j_call: TRBJ2-3
v_call: TRBV4-1
clone_size: NA
cdr3_aa: CASSQESGTPPPQYF

j_call: TRBJ1-2
v_call: TRBV6-5
clone_size: NA
cdr3_aa: CASSLRGSSNYGYTF

j_call: TRBJ2-2
v_call: TRBV19
clone_size: NA
cdr3_aa: CASSASGAGELFF

j_call: TRBJ1-2
v_call: TRBV29-1
clone_size: NA
cdr3_aa: CSVERGSYGYTF

j_call: TRBJ2-3
v_call: TRBV7-2
clone_size: NA
cdr3_aa: CASSSQGADTQYF

j_call: TRBJ1-2
v_call: TRBV19
clone_size: NA
cdr3_aa: CASWDRPSSPYGYTF

j_call: TRBJ2-2
v_call: TRBV5-1
clone_size: NA
cdr3_aa: CASSDRAGVTGELFF

j_call: TRBJ1-5
v_call: TRBV28
clone_size: few
cdr3_aa: CASSRDQPQHF

j_call: TRBJ2-5
v_call: TRBV9
clone_size: once
cdr3_aa: CASSPSEGLIQETQYF

j_call: TRBJ1-1
v_call: TRBV6-5
clone_size: NA
cdr3_aa: CASRRYGGGSTEAFF

j_call: TRBJ1-2
v_call: TRBV7-3
clone_size: NA
cdr3_aa: CASSPGAYGYTF

j_call: TRBJ1-1
v_call: TRBV6-5
clone_size: NA
cdr3_aa: CASSLQGGTEAFF

j_call: TRBJ1-1
v_call: TRBV9
clone_size: NA
cdr3_aa: CASSVEAGANTEAFF

j_call: TRBJ2-2
v_call: TRBV10-3
clone_size: NA
cdr3_aa: CAIKSGDSVTGELFF

j_call: TRBJ2-4
v_call: TRBV19
clone_size: once
cdr3_aa: CASRKDIGLAGYGNIQYF